A single sample is the source of the 26 T cell receptor beta chains below, sequenced in a study of CD8 T cells in Susac syndrome. An amount of RNA that ranged from roughly 0.45 to 1 ug was reverse transcribed with random hexamers. TCRdb itself ran the immunoSEQ multiplex PCR reads through MiXCR, one entry per CDR3 protein. The sample includes under 550,000 distinct CDR3 sequences, more than 80% of them seen just once. Sample: CD8+ T cells from PBMCs. These receptors all come from a human donor with multiple sclerosis.

This rearrangement joins TRBV12-3 or TRBV12-4 to TRBJ2-7; D gene ambiguous. V was trimmed by 6 bases and J by 1 base, leaving 19 bases between them. This CDR3 contains 16 residues. The DNA for the CDR3 is TGTGCCAGCAGCCGGGTTATAACGGACGCATCCTACGAGCAGTACTTC. It codes for CASSRVITDASYEQYF.

V usage is TRBV15 and J usage is TRBJ2-7; D might be TRBD1 or TRBD2, each matching 5 bases. Per germline, CDR1 LNHNV and CDR2 YYDKDF (reference sequence). This CDR3 has 15 residues. Trimming pared 5 bases from V and 3 bases from J, leaving 17 bases between. This chain's CDR3 is CATSGHRDGRYEQYF. CDR3 bases: TGTGCCACCAGCGGACACCGGGACGGCCGCTACGAGCAGTACTTC. Using reference TRBV15 and TRBJ2-7 for the parts outside the CDR3, the full variable domain is DAMVIQNPRYQVTQFGKPVTLSCSQTLNHNVMYWYQQKSSQAPKLLFHYYDKDFNNEADTPDNFQSRRPNTSFCFLDIRSPGLGDTAMYLCATSGHRDGRYEQYFGPGTRLTVT.

In its sample, this clonotype was seen a few times. The rearrangement links TRBV29-1 to TRBJ2-1; the D is unclear. With 4 bases removed from V and 0 bases from J, the gap between germline ends came to 10 bases. CDR3 length: 14 residues. Germline V gene data show CDR1 as SQVTM and CDR2 as ANQGSEA. The CDR3 reads CSVGSLSSYNEQFF. In nucleotides, the CDR3 is TGCAGCGTTGGCAGTCTAAGCTCCTACAATGAGCAGTTCTTC.

The rearrangement uses TRBV7-9 and TRBJ2-7; D is unresolved. There are 14 residues in the CDR3. Trimming left V 1 base short and J 3 bases short, with 10 bases between. Germline V gene lookup returns CDR1 SEHNR and CDR2 FQNEAQ (reference sequence). The CDR3 sequence is CASSLVSTDYEQYF. Here the CDR3 DNA reads TGTGCCAGCAGCTTAGTATCCACGGACTACGAGCAGTACTTC.

The chain uses TRBV9 and TRBJ2-3; TRBD2 aligns across 10 bases. This CDR3 comprises 18 residues. V was clipped by 6 bases and J by 4 bases; unmatched bases: 17. Germline V gives CDR1 SGDLS, CDR2 YYNGEE. CDR3 sequence: CASTPWGSSGSIADTQYF. DNA of the CDR3: TGTGCCAGCACACCCTGGGGGTCTAGCGGGAGTATAGCAGATACGCAGTATTTT. Full variable domain (missing parts from reference TRBV9 and TRBJ2-3): DSGVTQTPKHLITATGQRVTLRCSPRSGDLSVYWYQQSLDQGLQFLIQYYNGEERAKGNILERFSAQQFPDLHSELNLSSLELGDSALYFCASTPWGSSGSIADTQYFGPGTRLTVL.

V gene TRBV7-9 combines with J gene TRBJ1-5; D is undetermined. The CDR3 runs to 13 residues. The V end lost 6 bases, the J end lost 7 bases, and 13 bases lay between the germline ends. From germline, CDR1 is SEHNR and CDR2 FQNEAQ (reference sequence). CDR3 protein: CASRSNAWQPQHF. The CDR3 region has the DNA TGTGCCAGCAGATCGAATGCGTGGCAGCCCCAGCATTTT.

In this sample, this clonotype turned up a few times. V and J are TRBV6-5 and TRBJ2-2, with 7 bases matching TRBD1. The germline CDR1 and CDR2 sequences are MNHEY and SVGAGI. This CDR3 spans 18 amino acids. V lost 0 bases, J lost 1 base, and 8 bases stayed unmatched. The CDR3 reads CASSYSTYRGENTGELFF. The CDR3 DNA follows: TGTGCCAGCAGTTACTCCACTTACAGGGGAGAGAACACCGGGGAGCTGTTTTTT.

This clonotype has only one observation. This chain links TRBV12-3 or TRBV12-4 with TRBJ1-6; TRBD1 aligns across 9 bases. CDR3 size: 15 residues. With 3 bases clipped from V and 6 bases from J, the junction kept 3 bases outside the gene matches. The DNA of the CDR3 is TGTGCCAGCAGTTTCGAGACAGGGGGTAATTCACCCCTCCACTTT. Its translation: CASSFETGGNSPLHF.

The chain links TRBV12-3 or TRBV12-4 to TRBJ1-5; unclear D gene. Trimming pared 4 bases from V and 5 bases from J, leaving 9 bases between. CDR3 size: 13 residues. The CDR3 DNA reads as TGTGCCAGCAGTTACTCCGGATATCAGCCCCAGCATTTT. This sequence encodes CASSYSGYQPQHF.

V is TRBV5-4 and J is TRBJ2-5, with 7 bases lining up with TRBD2. The germline V gene encodes CDR1 SGHNT and CDR2 YYREEE (reference sequence). The length of the CDR3 is 19 residues. V shed 2 bases and J 4 bases; nucleotides not matched to a gene: 20. The CDR3 loop is CASSLWPRGEAAPGETQYF. The DNA for the CDR3 is TGTGCCAGCAGCTTATGGCCCCGGGGGGAAGCGGCCCCTGGAGAGACCCAGTACTTC.

The chain carries TRBV6-1 and TRBJ1-1; no clear D. In germline, CDR1 is MNHNS, CDR2 SASEGT. V was shortened by 8 bases and J by 0 bases, with 10 bases between the two germline ends. The CDR3 length is 13 residues. CDR3 amino acids: CASLDSMNTEAFF. The CDR3 coding sequence is TGTGCCAGCCTAGACTCTATGAACACTGAAGCTTTCTTT.

The genes are TRBV19 and TRBJ2-1; D could derive from TRBD1 or TRBD2 (5 bases each). The ends were cut back, 1 base at V and 0 bases at J, with 7 bases in the middle. This CDR3 comprises 15 residues. Germline loops: CDR1 LNHDA, CDR2 SQIVND (reference sequence). In DNA, the CDR3 is TGTGCCAGTAGTATAGGAGGGACCTCCTACAATGAGCAGTTCTTC. It specifies CASSIGGTSYNEQFF.

This chain connects TRBV28 to TRBJ2-3; unclear D gene. This CDR3 region has 16 residues. V was pared by 6 bases and J by 1 base, with 17 bases between. Germline V CDR1 and CDR2: MDHEN, SYDVKM. This CDR3 is CASRKPLTEGTDTQYF. In DNA, the CDR3 is TGTGCCAGCAGAAAACCGCTAACTGAGGGCACAGATACGCAGTATTTT. Full variable domain (missing parts from reference TRBV28 and TRBJ2-3): DVKVTQSSRYLVKRTGEKVFLECVQDMDHENMFWYRQDPGLGLRLIYFSYDVKMKEKGDIPEGYSVSREKKERFSLILESASTNQTSMYLCASRKPLTEGTDTQYFGPGTRLTVL.

In its sample, this clonotype was seen a few times. V gene TRBV18 combines with J gene TRBJ2-7; D tentatively fits TRBD1 or TRBD2 (6 bases each). V lost 3 bases, J lost 4 bases, and 10 bases lay in between. Looked up from germline, CDR1 is KGHSH and CDR2 is LQKENI. The CDR3 extends over 13 amino acids. CDR3 DNA: TGTGCCAGCTCACCGCCGGGGGCTTACGAGCAGTACTTC. It codes for CASSPPGAYEQYF.

The chain combines TRBV15 with TRBJ2-1; D possibly corresponds to TRBD2 (5 bases). Deletions cut 3 bases from V and 12 bases from J, with 27 bases between. Germline CDR1 is LNHNV and CDR2 is YYDKDF (reference sequence). This CDR3 has 17 residues. The CDR3: CATSRAETTDSGWGQFF. The DNA for the CDR3 is TGTGCCACCAGCAGGGCCGAAACAACGGACTCCGGGTGGGGGCAGTTCTTC.

CDR3 DNA: TGTGCCAGCTCCGGGGGGACCAAGGGCACTGAAGCTTTCTTT. Translating it yields CASSGGTKGTEAFF. The chain joins TRBV6-2 or TRBV6-3 to TRBJ1-1; D might be TRBD1 (5 bases). Per the germline V gene, CDR1 is MNHEY and CDR2 is SVGEGT. This CDR3 spans 14 amino acids. Trimming took 8 bases from V and 4 from J, leaving 17 bases between them.

V and J are TRBV7-3 and TRBJ2-7, with D perhaps matching TRBD2 (6 bases). Per the germline V gene, CDR1 is SGHTA and CDR2 is FQGTGA. V was pared by 4 bases and J by 1 base, with 11 bases between. The CDR3 is 14 residues long. As DNA, the CDR3 is TGTGCCAGCAGCTCGGACGGGGGATCCTACGAGCAGTACTTC. It encodes CASSSDGGSYEQYF.

A single count supports this clonotype. The rearrangement links TRBV24-1 to TRBJ2-1, with D perhaps TRBD2 (5 bases). The CDR3 is 15 amino acids. CDR1 and CDR2 (germline): KGHDR, SFDVKD. V was trimmed by 7 bases and J by 6 bases, leaving 18 bases between them. The CDR3, as DNA: TGTGCCACCAGACCTCGGGATGGGGTTACCAATGAGCAGTTCTTC. Translating it yields CATRPRDGVTNEQFF.

Of note for this clonotype: Here the CDR3 omits its conserved ending phenylalanine or tryptophan, so a read error is the likely source. This chain connects TRBV7-9 to TRBJ1-2; unclear D gene. Germline V gene data show CDR1 as SEHNR and CDR2 as FQNEAQ (reference sequence). There are 16 residues in the CDR3. The V and J ends lost 3 bases and 6 bases respectively, with 20 bases between them. The CDR3 nucleotides are TGTGCCAGCAGCTTCCCTAAGAACCCGTTCGCAAATGGCTACACCTCC. Amino acids: CASSFPKNPFANGYTS.

The V and J genes are TRBV2 and TRBJ1-1; D is perhaps TRBD1 (5 bases). Germline assignment: CDR1 SNHLY and CDR2 FYNNEI. The CDR3 runs to 12 residues. DNA for the CDR3: TGTGCAATCGAAGGGCGGACATTTGAAGCTTTCTTT. This codes for CAIEGRTFEAFF.

The V call is TRBV12-3 or TRBV12-4, the J call TRBJ2-2; 8 nucleotides line up with TRBD1. This CDR3 contains 15 residues. V shed 6 bases, J shed 1 base, and the junction held 4 bases outside the gene matches. CDR3 bases: TGTGCCAGCAGGCCGGACAGGGAGAACACCGGGGAGCTGTTTTTT. Its translation: CASRPDRENTGELFF.

The rearrangement joins TRBV7-9 to TRBJ1-1, with D unresolved. The length of the CDR3 is 14 residues. Trimming shortened V by 7 bases and J by 2 bases, and 14 bases separated the two germline ends. The V gene's germline CDR1 is SEHNR and CDR2 FQNEAQ (reference sequence). CDR3 bases: TGTGCCAGCACCCCGCCCGCGGGAAACACTGAAGCTTTCTTT. This gives the protein CASTPPAGNTEAFF.

CDR3 loop: CAWTADRAYDEQYF. The CDR3 nucleotides read TGTGCCTGGACTGCCGACAGGGCCTATGACGAGCAGTACTTC. The V gene is TRBV30, the J gene TRBJ2-7; the match to TRBD1 covers 7 bases. V shed 4 bases, J shed 5 bases, and the junction held 11 bases outside the gene matches. Germline-derived CDR1 and CDR2 are GTSNPN and SVGIG (reference sequence). This CDR3 is built from 14 residues.

The rearrangement links TRBV27 to TRBJ2-5; perhaps TRBD2 as D (5 bases). The V and J ends lost 6 bases and 1 base respectively, with 12 bases between them. The germline V gene encodes CDR1 MNHEY and CDR2 SMNVEV (reference sequence). The CDR3 has 14 residues. CDR3 bases: TGTGCCAGCAGCCTAATCGGGGTCCAAGAGACCCAGTACTTC. It yields the protein CASSLIGVQETQYF.

The J gene is TRBJ1-1, the V gene TRBV2, with D maybe TRBD1 (6 bases). The V end lost 6 bases, the J end lost 4 bases, and 12 bases lay between the germline ends. The CDR3 is 13 amino acids. Germline V gene lookup returns CDR1 SNHLY and CDR2 FYNNEI. The CDR3 region has the DNA TGTGCCAGCAGGATTGCGGGGGCCACTGAAGCTTTCTTT. Protein: CASRIAGATEAFF.

V is TRBV4-1 and J is TRBJ1-1; D unclear. Germline V gene sequence: CDR1 MGHRA, CDR2 YSYEKL. V was trimmed by 1 base and J by 1 base, leaving 7 bases between them. This CDR3 has 14 residues. The CDR3 bases are TGCGCCAGCAGCCAAGTGGGAAAGAACACTGAAGCTTTCTTT. Translating it yields CASSQVGKNTEAFF.